This T cell receptor (beta chain) was captured by sequencing in a study of T cell changes during pregnancy in multiple sclerosis. The protocol was immunoSEQ multiplex PCR, while the TCRdb copy is restricted to in-frame clones and leaves out a portion. The data hold some 70,000 clones, with 92% observed a single time. The CDR3 runs 13 residues. Germline values: CDR1 LNHDA, CDR2 SQIVND (reference sequence). V was cut by 10 bases and J by 1 base, with 13 bases left in between. The chain is built from TRBV19 and TRBJ1-1; possible D gene TRBD1, 6 bases. The source material was peripheral blood, sampled in the second trimester of pregnancy. This receptor was obtained from a female donor in good health, enrolled as a control in a pregnancy study. The CDR3 sequence: CATSDRTNTEAFF. CDR3 sequence (DNA): TGTGCCACCTCCGACAGGACGAACACTGAAGCTTTCTTT.